A single sample is the source of the 27 T cell receptor beta chains below, sequenced in a study of radiotherapy plus CTLA-4 blockade in lung cancer. The table came from immunoSEQ multiplex PCR; TCRdb's copy has only in-frame clones and leaves some out. Of fewer than 55,000 clones in the sample, around 84% were seen once. Sequenced material: peripheral blood, taken from a patient treated with radiotherapy plus ipilimumab. These receptors all stem from a human donor with non-small cell lung cancer whose response to radiotherapy plus ipilimumab could not be evaluated.

The J gene is TRBJ2-1, the V gene TRBV2, with D unresolved. The germline gives CDR1 SNHLY, CDR2 FYNNEI. The CDR3 is 13 residues long. V dropped 6 bases and J dropped 14 bases, with 20 bases sitting between them. Written as DNA, the CDR3 is TGTGCCAGCAGGACCGACTCCGGAGCGAGGAAGTTCTTC. It codes for CASRTDSGARKFF.

The chain combines TRBV7-8 with TRBJ1-5, with no clear D. V was pared by 1 base and J by 2 bases, with 9 bases between. The germline V gene encodes CDR1 SGHVS and CDR2 FQNEAQ. The CDR3 is 15 residues long. The chain's CDR3 is CASSLVGGGNQPQHF. The DNA of the CDR3 is TGTGCCAGCAGCTTAGTCGGAGGAGGCAATCAGCCCCAGCATTTT.

The chain employs TRBV6-5 and TRBJ2-2; 9 bases line up with TRBD2. The trim removed 8 bases at V and 2 bases at J, leaving 3 bases unmatched. CDR1 and CDR2 from the germline V gene are MNHEY and SVGAGI. This CDR3 spans 14 amino acids. The CDR3 is CASALAGNTGELFF. The CDR3 DNA reads as TGTGCCAGCGCGCTAGCGGGAAACACCGGGGAGCTGTTTTTT.

V gene TRBV2 combines with J gene TRBJ1-2, with D possibly matching TRBD1 (5 bases). The CDR3 spans 15 residues. Trimming removed 1 base at V and 5 bases at J, with 14 bases between. Germline CDR1 SNHLY, CDR2 FYNNEI. DNA for the CDR3: TGTGCCAGCAGTGAAGGGGCAGGGAAGGATTATGGCTACACCTTC. It yields the protein CASSEGAGKDYGYTF.

V gene TRBV28 combines with J gene TRBJ2-2; 7 bases are shared with TRBD1. CDR3 size: 15 residues. CDR1 is MDHEN and CDR2 is SYDVKM in the germline V gene. V was pared by 8 bases and J by 4 bases, with 10 bases of the junction left unmatched. The CDR3 bases are TGTGCCAGCCACCGAAGGGGGCCGGGCACCGGGGAGCTGTTTTTT. Its protein is CASHRRGPGTGELFF.

The gene calls are TRBV27 and TRBJ2-4; 7 nucleotides agree with TRBD2. CDR1 is MNHEY, CDR2 SMNVEV, per germline (reference sequence). Losses at the gene ends were 4 bases for V and 0 bases for J; bases not matched to a gene: 6. This CDR3 comprises 16 residues. The CDR3 sequence: CASSSWGGIAKNIQYF. CDR3 bases: TGTGCCAGCAGTTCTTGGGGGGGAATAGCCAAAAACATTCAGTACTTC.

This chain joins TRBV6-5 and TRBJ2-1; D is unresolved. The germline CDR1 and CDR2 sequences are MNHEY and SVGAGI. V lost 6 bases and J lost 4, with 10 bases in between. CDR3 length: 13 amino acids. CDR3 sequence reads: CASSLPPYNEQFF. As DNA, the CDR3 is TGTGCCAGCAGCCTACCTCCGTACAATGAGCAGTTCTTC.

V is TRBV29-1 and J is TRBJ1-5; tentatively, D is TRBD1 (5 bases). Between the trimmed V and J ends, which lost 6 bases and 1 base, there was a span of 13 bases. The germline V gene has CDR1 SQVTM and CDR2 ANQGSEA. The CDR3 is made up of 14 amino acids. The chain's CDR3 is CSVRTGVSNQPQHF. CDR3 nucleotide sequence: TGCAGCGTACGGACGGGGGTGAGCAATCAGCCCCAGCATTTT.

The chain has TRBV5-1 and TRBJ2-7; D is possibly TRBD2 (6 bases). The CDR3 has 15 residues. The germline V gene has CDR1 SGHRS and CDR2 YFSETQ. V was trimmed by 0 bases and J by 6 bases, leaving 16 bases between them. The CDR3 DNA sequence: TGCGCCAGCAGCTTGGAGGGACTGGCCTCGGGCGAGCAGTACTTC. It is translated as CASSLEGLASGEQYF.

V and J are TRBV19 and TRBJ2-7; D possibly uses TRBD1 or TRBD2 (5 bases each). V lost 4 bases, J lost 1 base, and 14 bases lay in between. The germline V gene has CDR1 LNHDA and CDR2 SQIVND (reference sequence). There are 15 residues in the CDR3. The CDR3 loop reads CASSTDSRGSYEQYF. CDR3 sequence (DNA): TGTGCCAGTAGTACAGACAGCCGAGGGTCCTACGAGCAGTACTTC.

This clone has a single count. The chain employs TRBV5-5 and TRBJ2-7; D not resolved. Trimming took 2 bases from V and 0 from J, leaving 6 bases between them. There are 13 residues in the CDR3. CDR1 is SGHKS and CDR2 is YYEKEE in the germline V gene (reference sequence). The CDR3 loop reads CASSFGGSYEQYF. The DNA of the CDR3 is TGTGCCAGCAGCTTTGGCGGCTCCTACGAGCAGTACTTC.

J is TRBJ2-7 and V is TRBV29-1; D remains unclear. Trimming shortened V by 0 bases and J by 4 bases, and 7 bases separated the two germline ends. CDR1 is SQVTM, CDR2 ANQGSEA, per germline. There are 12 residues in the CDR3. The CDR3 DNA follows: TGCAGCGTTGAAGATCTTCTGTACGAGCAGTACTTC. Protein product: CSVEDLLYEQYF.

The chain has TRBV29-1 and TRBJ2-7; weak D call: TRBD1 (5 bases). Germline values: CDR1 SQVTM, CDR2 ANQGSEA. The CDR3 extends over 12 amino acids. Trimming left V 4 bases short and J 7 bases short, with 14 bases between. In DNA form, the CDR3 reads TGCAGCGTTGTAGCCAGGGCGATGGAGCAGTACTTC. Protein product: CSVVARAMEQYF.

Points on this clone: The sample has other DNA sequences that encode this CDR3 too. The chain recombines TRBV28 with TRBJ2-2; 9 nucleotides line up with TRBD1. Germline lookup yields CDR1 MDHEN and CDR2 SYDVKM. Trimming cost V 5 bases and J 2 bases; bases outside gene matches: 6. This CDR3 is built from 16 residues. CDR3 amino acids: CASSLGQGTNTGELFF. CDR3 in DNA: TGTGCCAGCAGTCTCGGACAGGGGACTAACACCGGGGAGCTGTTTTTT.

This clone was recorded a few times. The V and J genes are TRBV6-1 and TRBJ1-2, with 9 bases aligning to TRBD1. The V gene's germline CDR1 is MNHNS and CDR2 SASEGT. The CDR3 runs 14 residues. J gave up 5 bases and V 8 bases, and 9 bases lay outside the gene matches. CDR3 sequence (DNA): TGTGCCAGCGTATACAGGGGGCGCGAGTATGGCTACACCTTC. Amino acid sequence: CASVYRGREYGYTF.

This chain links TRBV7-8 with TRBJ2-1; D is unresolved. Germline CDR1 and CDR2: SGHVS and FQNEAQ. Trimming took off 0 bases at V and 9 bases at J, with 24 bases between the two ends. There are 18 residues in the CDR3. The CDR3 nucleotides are TGTGCCAGCAGCTTAGCGAGGTCAGCAGCGACGCAATATGGTGAGCAGTTCTTC. This sequence encodes CASSLARSAATQYGEQFF.

The CDR3 region is CASSLSGQVYGYTF. The CDR3 nucleotides are TGTGCCAGCAGTTTATCCGGACAGGTCTATGGCTACACCTTC. This sequence joins TRBV28 and TRBJ1-2; 7 nucleotides line up with TRBD1. V gave up 1 base and J gave up 4 bases; unmatched junction bases: 3. CDR1 is MDHEN and CDR2 is SYDVKM in the germline V gene. This CDR3 has 14 residues.

This clone was seen only a few times. The rearrangement joins TRBV7-3 to TRBJ2-1; 7 bases align to TRBD1. V shed 4 bases, J shed 2 bases, and the junction held 2 bases outside the gene matches. CDR3 length: 14 amino acids. Germline V gene lookup returns CDR1 SGHTA and CDR2 FQGTGA. The CDR3 nucleotides read TGTGCCAGCAGCTCCCAGGGGGCCTACAATGAGCAGTTCTTC. Protein sequence: CASSSQGAYNEQFF.

The J gene is TRBJ2-1, the V gene TRBV7-3, with 8 nucleotides matching TRBD1. V was pared by 5 bases and J by 7 bases, with 10 bases of the junction left unmatched. Germline lookup yields CDR1 SGHTA and CDR2 FQGTGA. The CDR3 loop spans 15 amino acids. CDR3 coding DNA: TGTGCCAGCAGCCCCCGGACAGGGAACTGGAATGAGCAGTTCTTC. Translating gives CASSPRTGNWNEQFF. The complete variable domain, with remaining parts taken from reference TRBV7-3 and TRBJ2-1, reads GAGVSQTPSNKVTEKGKYVELRCDPISGHTALYWYRQSLGQGPEFLIYFQGTGAADDSGLPNDRFFAVRPEGSVSTLKIQRTERGDSAVYLCASSPRTGNWNEQFFGPGTRLTVL.

This chain links TRBV19 with TRBJ2-1, with 7 bases fitting TRBD2. The CDR3 is 14 amino acids. V gave up 7 bases and J gave up 1 base; unmatched junction bases: 4. The germline gives CDR1 LNHDA, CDR2 SQIVND (reference sequence). The CDR3 bases are TGTGCCAGTACCTGGGGGGGTTCCTACAATGAGCAGTTCTTC. Its translation: CASTWGGSYNEQFF.

This chain links TRBV15 with TRBJ1-2, with 8 bases identical to TRBD1. The V segment lost 0 bases and the J segment 7 bases; nucleotides outside the gene matches: 10. Per the germline V gene, CDR1 is LNHNV and CDR2 is YYDKDF (reference sequence). The CDR3 covers 16 residues. The CDR3 region is CATSRDFDRGGSGYTF. CDR3 nucleotide sequence: TGTGCCACCAGCAGAGATTTCGACAGGGGTGGATCTGGCTACACCTTC. Combining the CDR3 with reference TRBV15 and TRBJ1-2 gives the whole variable domain DAMVIQNPRYQVTQFGKPVTLSCSQTLNHNVMYWYQQKSSQAPKLLFHYYDKDFNNEADTPDNFQSRRPNTSFCFLDIRSPGLGDTAMYLCATSRDFDRGGSGYTFGSGTRLTVV.

The V call is TRBV5-1, the J call TRBJ2-5; a weak D match, TRBD2 (5 bases). Per germline, CDR1 SGHRS and CDR2 YFSETQ. The CDR3 consists of 13 residues. CDR3 region: CASSVASQETQYF. CDR3 DNA: TGCGCGAGCTCGGTAGCGAGCCAGGAGACCCAGTACTTC.

V is TRBV5-1 and J is TRBJ1-4, with 9 bases fitting TRBD1. In germline, CDR1 is SGHRS, CDR2 YFSETQ. V was clipped by 5 bases and J by 5 bases; unmatched bases: 1. This CDR3 spans 13 amino acids. This chain's CDR3 is CASRGQGNEKLFF. The CDR3 nucleotides read TGCGCCAGCAGGGGACAGGGAAATGAAAAACTGTTTTTT.

The chain uses TRBV7-2 and TRBJ1-2; TRBD1 is a possible D gene (6 bases). CDR1 is SGHTA, CDR2 FQGNSA, per germline. The V end lost 5 bases, the J end lost 4 bases, and 17 bases lay between the germline ends. The CDR3 extends over 15 amino acids. In DNA, the CDR3 is TGTGCCAGCAGCCCCTCGGTAGGGGGTGTCTATGGCTACACCTTC. Amino acid sequence: CASSPSVGGVYGYTF.

The genes are TRBV5-1 and TRBJ2-1; D is undetermined. Germline CDR1 is SGHRS and CDR2 is YFSETQ. CDR3 size: 14 residues. V lost 1 base and J 4 bases, leaving 9 bases between the germline ends. The CDR3 nucleotides read TGCGCCAGCAGCTTGACCAGAAGTTACAATGAGCAGTTCTTC. This gives the protein CASSLTRSYNEQFF.

This clone occurred a few times. The chain recombines TRBV6-6 with TRBJ2-2; TRBD2 agrees at 9 bases. The CDR3 has 15 residues. Germline V CDR1 and CDR2: MNHNY, SVGAGI (reference sequence). Trimming cost V 6 bases and J 8 bases; bases outside gene matches: 10. CDR3 sequence (DNA): TGTGCCAGCAGGGGGGCGGGAGGGTTTTTTGGGGAGCTGTTTTTT. Residues: CASRGAGGFFGELFF.

This clone is medium-sized by share. V and J are TRBV19 and TRBJ2-7; a weak D match, TRBD1 (6 bases). The germline V and J ends were trimmed by 8 bases and 7 bases, with 21 bases remaining between them. Germline V gene data show CDR1 as LNHDA and CDR2 as SQIVND (reference sequence). The length of the CDR3 is 14 residues. The CDR3 coding sequence is TGTGCCAGTTCCTTCGGGACAAACAAAGGGGAGCAGTACTTC. This sequence encodes CASSFGTNKGEQYF.